This T cell receptor (beta chain) was captured by sequencing in a study of CD8+ T cells in alopecia areata. Study-level points and caveats: In scalp, tofacitinib significantly decreased clonality and expanded CD8+ clones among the top 100.

cDNA prepared by RNA extraction and subsequent reverse transcription served as the template for sequencing. The repertoire was sequenced with immunoSEQ multiplex PCR; TCRdb's copy has only in-frame clones and lacks some. The repertoire holds more than 150,000 clones, with around 60% as singletons. Treatment given: oral pan-JAK inhibitor, 5-10 mg twice daily. Trimming took off 0 bases at V and 0 bases at J, with 9 bases between the two ends. The germline CDR1 and CDR2 sequences are ENHRY and SYGVKD. The CDR3 is 15 amino acids. About this clone: No antigen is known for it.

V gene TRBV10-3 combines with J gene TRBJ2-7, with a tentative D call TRBD2 (5 bases). This receptor was taken from a human donor with alopecia areata. The input for sequencing was CD8+ T cells sorted from blood, taken at week 24, from a patient treated with tofacitinib. CDR3 sequence (DNA): TGTGCCATCAGTGAGTCAGACACTAGCTCCTACGAGCAGTACTTC. Protein product: CAISESDTSSYEQYF.